This T cell receptor beta chain was recorded in a study of T cell responses to AZD1222 COVID-19 vaccine (dated by TCRdb to about 2021). Looking at the study overall: AZD1222 recipients with second doses at about 4 weeks or about 12 weeks were pooled, because spike-specific TCR depth and breadth did not differ between schedules. Trial participants were enrolled into age subgroups of 18-55, 56-69 and 70-plus years, which contained around 140, 26 and 57 TCR-sequenced participants, respectively. TCR sequencing was performed for about 240 trial participants, of whom roughly 200 were given two doses of AZD1222 and around 25 were given two doses of MenACWY control vaccine. General findings and caveats noted by the study authors: Only six or seven AZD1222 recipients were SARS-CoV-2 seropositive at baseline, limiting conclusions about previously exposed vaccinees. Because no day 14 peak-response samples were available, repertoires were characterized only after the peak T cell response. The 56-69-year group was small, and its depth increase did not reach significance, likely because of low power. Nearly half of unique spike-specific TCRs reportedly recognized epitopes outside regions mutated in the B.1.351 and B.1.1.7 variants. Most participants were white British and females outnumbered males, and the authors suggested that clonal diversity may have been underestimated. After two AZD1222 doses, spike-specific TCR breadth and depth were significantly higher than at day 0 and than in MenACWY recipients. The vaccine-associated CD4 TCRs covered the entire spike protein, and the dominant responses fell in regions 160-218 and 743-854.

Interpreted using the paper, the time point label stands for: baseline before first vaccination. Samples from vaccinated people were obtained from the UK trials COV001 and COV002, which included a single-blind randomized controlled phase 2/3 trial of AZD1222 (ChAdOx1 nCoV-19) in healthy adults. Trial participant PBMC samples were collected at day 0 and day 28 after the second dose for TCRbeta chain sequencing. The CDR3 regions of human TCRbeta chains were subjected to immunosequencing. Regarding the original processing steps: TCRs in the repertoires were matched against a reference library of SARS-CoV-2-specific TCRs that had been generated with the MIRA antigen-specificity platform. Breadth was defined as the fraction of unique TCRs that were SARS-CoV-2-associated, and depth was defined as the fraction of total T cells that were SARS-CoV-2-associated. Using the MIRA data, each spike-specific TCR was mapped to the spike region that the TCR reacts to and placed in a CD4 or CD8 class. Log10-transformed breadth and depth values were compared by one-way ANOVA with Sidak's multiple comparisons tests. Entries here come from immuneACCESS through TCRdb and include only in-frame sequences with V and J called. Some clones fail to appear in such tables; in the studies checked, an unresolved V gene covers under half of the shortfall, and the cause of the remainder is unknown. Clone size and the V and J calls come from that table; the DNA yielded D and trimming. This sample holds approximately 110,000 clones; roughly 84% were observed only once. The ten top clones hold roughly a tenth of the sample.

The CDR3 covers 20 residues, taking in both the cysteine and the phenylalanine. CDR3 DNA only is kept here, 60 bases in frame from base 1. The junction shows trimming of 1 base on V and 2 bases on J, and the gene matches do not reach 12 bases of it. Via the germline V gene, CDR1 is SGHNT and CDR2 YENEEA. A word on this clone: This receptor's antigen is unknown. No much larger clone exists at a distance of one base, and base qualities are not known.

The chain links TRBV11-3 with TRBJ2-3; 13 of the junction bases match TRBD2. The source material was peripheral blood, sampled on day 0 of AZD1222 vaccination. The sequence was collected from an adult in good health. The sequence in DNA is TGTGCCAGCAGCTTAGTTCCAGGACTAGCGGGAGTCGCCCCCACAGATACGCAGTATTTT. Its coded protein is CASSLVPGLAGVAPTDTQYF. Reference TRBV11-3 and TRBJ2-3 genes cover what lies past the CDR3, so the full variable domain is EAGVVQSPRYKIIEKKQPVAFWCNPISGHNTLYWYLQNLGQGPELLIRYENEEAVDDSQLPKDRFSAERLKGVDSTLKIQPAELGDSAVYLCASSLVPGLAGVAPTDTQYFGPGTRLTVL.